Here is one T cell receptor (beta chain) with its context. What it binds is not known. This CDR3 comprises 14 residues. J was trimmed by 1 base and V by 6 bases; bases with no gene match: 4. Germline CDR1 reads LNHDA; CDR2 reads SQIVND (reference sequence). PCR was performed using 60 Vbeta and 13 Jbeta primers. Per the original data handling: Roughly 73 million unique TCR beta chains, about 10 million of them shared, were counted by a later analysis. Only in-frame clones appear in the TCRdb table, and some are missing; sequencing was by immunoSEQ multiplex PCR. The V and J calls and clone size come from that table; D and trimming were worked out from the DNA. Counted here are more than 130,000 clones, more than 60% occurring once; the ten biggest clones make up 2.5% to 3.5%. The data were obtained in a study of cytomegalovirus exposure and HLA in healthy donors. Findings of the study overall: Presence/absence analysis assumed near-uniform sequencing depth across donors. Fewer than 20,000 TCR beta sequences were associated with HLA alleles at 0.05 false discovery rate in a later analysis. The authors excluded some V segments, including TRBV6-2 and TRBV6-3, as indistinguishable.

The rearrangement links TRBV19 to TRBJ1-1; TRBD1 aligns across 8 bases. Sequenced: PBMCs. The receptor was isolated from a male donor in good health and CMV-seronegative. The DNA for the CDR3 is TGTGCCAGTAGCACCGGGACAGGGAACACTGAAGCTTTCTTT. Its translation: CASSTGTGNTEAFF. The complete variable domain, with remaining parts taken from reference TRBV19 and TRBJ1-1, reads DGGITQSPKYLFRKEGQNVTLSCEQNLNHDAMYWYRQDPGQGLRLIYYSQIVNDFQKGDIAEGYSVSREKKESFPLTVTSAQKNPTAFYLCASSTGTGNTEAFFGQGTRLTVV.